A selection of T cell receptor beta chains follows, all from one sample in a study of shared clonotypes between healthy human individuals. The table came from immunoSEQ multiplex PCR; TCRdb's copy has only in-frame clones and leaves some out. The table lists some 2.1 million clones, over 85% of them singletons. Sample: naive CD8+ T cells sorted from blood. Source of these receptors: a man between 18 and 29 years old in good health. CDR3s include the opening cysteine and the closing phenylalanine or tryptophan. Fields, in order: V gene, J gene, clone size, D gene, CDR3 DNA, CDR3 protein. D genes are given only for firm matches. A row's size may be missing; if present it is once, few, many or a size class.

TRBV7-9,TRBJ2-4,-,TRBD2,TGTGCCAGCAGCTCTGGGACTAGCCCGTACTTC,CASSSGTSPYF
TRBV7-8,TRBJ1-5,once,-,TGTGCCAGCAGCTTAGAGGACGTCCAGACCAATCAGCCCCAGCATTTT,CASSLEDVQTNQPQHF
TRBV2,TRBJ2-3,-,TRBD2,TGTGCCAGCAGTGAAGGGGGACTAGCGTGGCTCGGGTCGCCAGATACGCAGTATTTT,CASSEGGLAWLGSPDTQYF
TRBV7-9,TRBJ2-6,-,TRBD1,TGTGCCAGCAGCCCTATAGGACAGGGGGCGCCTGGGGCCAACGTCCTGACTTTC,CASSPIGQGAPGANVLTF
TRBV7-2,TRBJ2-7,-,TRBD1,TGTGCCAGCAGCTCATGGACAGGGTACGAGCAGTACTTC,CASSSWTGYEQYF
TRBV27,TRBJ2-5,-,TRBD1,TGTGCCAGCAGTGGGACAGGGTTTGGGGAGACCCAGTACTTC,CASSGTGFGETQYF
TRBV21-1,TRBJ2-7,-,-,TGTGCCAGCAGACTCGACAGGAGCAGATGTGACCCCTACGAGCAGTACTTC,CASRLDRSRCDPYEQYF
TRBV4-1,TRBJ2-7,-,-,TGCGCCAGCAGCCAGCTAGCAGGCGAGCAGTACTTC,CASSQLAGEQYF
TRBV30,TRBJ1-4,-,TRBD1,TGTGCCGGGGACAGGGAGGACGAAAAACTGTTTTTT,CAGDREDEKLFF
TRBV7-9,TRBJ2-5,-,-,TGTGCCAGCAGCCACCCGGCTGGGAGAGAGACCCAGTACTTC,CASSHPAGRETQYF
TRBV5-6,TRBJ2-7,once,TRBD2,TGTGCCAGCAGCGACGGGACTAACTACGAGCAGTACTTC,CASSDGTNYEQYF
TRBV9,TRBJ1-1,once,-,TGTGCCAGCAGCGTTCAAACCGGGTCTCCCCTTCACACTGAAGCTTTCTTT,CASSVQTGSPLHTEAFF
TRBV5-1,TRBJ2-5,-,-,TGCGCCAGCAGATGGGGGCAAGAGACCCAGTACTTC,CASRWGQETQYF
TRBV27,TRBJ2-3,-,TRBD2,TGTGCCAGCAGTCCCGGGACTAGTTTTAGCACAGATACGCAGTATTTT,CASSPGTSFSTDTQYF
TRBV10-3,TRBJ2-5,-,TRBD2,TGTGCCATCAGTGGGCGGGAGGGCAATCTACAAGAGACCCAGTACTTC,CAISGREGNLQETQYF
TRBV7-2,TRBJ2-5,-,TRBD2,TGTGCCAGCAGCATTAGCGGGAATGTGGAGACCCAGTACTTC,CASSISGNVETQYF
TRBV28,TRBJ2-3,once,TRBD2,TGTGCCAGCAGTCTCCAGACTAGCGGGGCGCAGTATTTT,CASSLQTSGAQYF
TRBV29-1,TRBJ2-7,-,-,TGCAGCGTTGTCCTCCACGAGCAGTACTTC,CSVVLHEQYF
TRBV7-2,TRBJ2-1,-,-,TGTGCCAGCAGCTTAGCGGGGGACTTAACCGTTTACTACAATGAGCAGTTCTTC,CASSLAGDLTVYYNEQFF
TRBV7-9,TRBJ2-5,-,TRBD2,TGTGCCAGCAGCTTCGCCACTAGCGGGGGATTCCAAGAGACCCAGTACTTC,CASSFATSGGFQETQYF
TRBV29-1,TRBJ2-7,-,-,TGCAGCGTTGTGACTTCTTTCTACGAGCAGTACTTC,CSVVTSFYEQYF
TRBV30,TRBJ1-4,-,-,TGTGCCTGGAGTGTACCCGGAGGAGTCAATGAAAAACTGTTTTTT,CAWSVPGGVNEKLFF
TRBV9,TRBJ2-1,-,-,TGTGCCAGCAGCCGCAGGGGTGAGCAGTTCTTC,CASSRRGEQFF
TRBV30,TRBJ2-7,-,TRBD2,TGTGCTGTTGAAGCGGGGGGGTCCTACGAGCAGTACTTC,CAVEAGGSYEQYF
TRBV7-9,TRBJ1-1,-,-,TGTGCCAGCAGGGACGGTGACACTGAAGCTTTCTTT,CASRDGDTEAFF
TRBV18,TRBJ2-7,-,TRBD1,TGTGCCAGCTCAAGATCCCGGGACAGTGCCTACGAGCAGTACTTC,CASSRSRDSAYEQYF
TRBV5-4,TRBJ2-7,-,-,TGTGCCAGCAGCTTCGACGGGGCCTACGAGCAGTACTTC,CASSFDGAYEQYF
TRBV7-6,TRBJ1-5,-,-,TGTGCCAGCAGCTTAGAGAGCAATCAGCCCCAGCATTTT,CASSLESNQPQHF
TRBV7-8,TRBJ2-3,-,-,TGTGCCAGCAGCTTAAACGGGGTCGCTATCACAGATACGCAGTATTTT,CASSLNGVAITDTQYF
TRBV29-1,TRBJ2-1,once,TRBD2,TGCAGCGTTGAAGACCCCCTAGCGGGAGACTCCTACAATGAGCAGTTCTTC,CSVEDPLAGDSYNEQFF
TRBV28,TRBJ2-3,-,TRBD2,TGTGCCAGCCATCGCGGGGGGCTGGATACGCAGTATTTT,CASHRGGLDTQYF
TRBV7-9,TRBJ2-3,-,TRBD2,TGTGCCAGCAGGGGGACTAGCGGGGCGACAGATACGCAGTATTTT,CASRGTSGATDTQYF
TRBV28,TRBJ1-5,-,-,TGTGCCAGCAGTTTACTGACGGTGTATAGCAATCAGCCCCAGCATTTT,CASSLLTVYSNQPQHF
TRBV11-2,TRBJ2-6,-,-,TGTGCCAGTCAAACTTGGGTCTCTGGGGCCAACGTCCTGACTTTC,CASQTWVSGANVLTF
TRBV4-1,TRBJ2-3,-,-,TGCGCCAGCAGCCAAATGGACCCCACAGATACGCAGTATTTT,CASSQMDPTDTQYF
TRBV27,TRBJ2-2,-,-,TGTGCCAGCAGTTTATTTACCGGGGAGCTGTTTTTT,CASSLFTGELFF
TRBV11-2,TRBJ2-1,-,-,TGTGCCAGCAGCTCCCCACTGGCGGGGGCTCACAATGAGCAGTTCTTC,CASSSPLAGAHNEQFF
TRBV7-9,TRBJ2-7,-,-,TGTGCCAGCAGCCCAGACGTTTTGTCCTACGAGCAGTACTTC,CASSPDVLSYEQYF
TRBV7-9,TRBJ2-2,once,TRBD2,TGTGCCAGCAGCTTAAGTGGCGGGAGAGACACCGGGGAGCTGTTTTTT,CASSLSGGRDTGELFF
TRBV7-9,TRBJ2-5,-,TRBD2,TGTGCCAGCAGCTTTAGGACTAGCGGGGGCGACCGCCAAGAGACCCAGTACTTC,CASSFRTSGGDRQETQYF
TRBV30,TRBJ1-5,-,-,TGTGCCTGGAGTCCACGGGAGGGATGGACCCAGCATTTT,CAWSPREGWTQHF
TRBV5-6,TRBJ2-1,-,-,TGTGCCAGCAGCTTGGGACGGAGTCTATTCAATGAGCAGTTCTTC,CASSLGRSLFNEQFF
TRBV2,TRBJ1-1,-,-,TGTGCCAGCAGTGGTTGGGTGAACACTGAAGCTTTCTTT,CASSGWVNTEAFF
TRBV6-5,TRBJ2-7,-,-,TGTGCCAGCAGTTACTCGAGAGTGTTCTCCTACGAGCAGTACTTC,CASSYSRVFSYEQYF
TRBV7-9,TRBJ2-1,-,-,TGTGCCAGCAGCCTGACGGGGCCCTCCTACAATGAGCAGTTCTTC,CASSLTGPSYNEQFF
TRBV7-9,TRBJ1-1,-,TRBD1,TGTGCCAGCAGCTCCCCGGGACAGGGGACTGATGAAGCTTTCTTT,CASSSPGQGTDEAFF
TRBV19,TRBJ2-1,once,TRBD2,TGTGCCAGTGAGACTAGCGGGGGGGCCGCTGAGCAGTTCTTC,CASETSGGAAEQFF
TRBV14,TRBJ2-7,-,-,TGTGCCAGCAGCTACGCCAACTCCTACGAGCAGTACTTC,CASSYANSYEQYF
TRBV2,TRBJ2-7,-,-,TGTGCCAGCAGTGAAGACTACGAGCAGTACTTC,CASSEDYEQYF
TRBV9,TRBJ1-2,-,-,TGTGCCAGCAGCGTAGGGGGCTCCGACTATGGCTACACCTTC,CASSVGGSDYGYTF
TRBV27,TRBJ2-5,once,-,TGTGCCAGCAGTTATAATACATTCGGGGAGACCCAGTACTTC,CASSYNTFGETQYF
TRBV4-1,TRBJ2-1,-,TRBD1,TGCGCCAGCAGACCTGGGGACAGGCCCCACTTATACAATGAGCAGTTCTTC,CASRPGDRPHLYNEQFF
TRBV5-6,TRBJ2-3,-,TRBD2,TGTGCCAGCAGATTAACTAGCGAGGGCACAGATACGCAGTATTTT,CASRLTSEGTDTQYF
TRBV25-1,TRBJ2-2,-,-,TGTGCCAGCAGTGAATATAGACAGGGAACTAGCTTCACCGGGGAGCTGTTTTTT,CASSEYRQGTSFTGELFF